This T cell receptor (beta chain) appears in the sequencing data of a study of beta chain features in type 1 diabetes. Study context: Healthy donors and patients showed comparable age, gender and cell yields. Broader study findings: TCRB repertoires of naive, central memory and Treg cells appeared more similar among patients than among healthy donors. Moderate but significant shortening of TCRB CDR3s was recorded in all four CD4+ subsets from Type 1 diabetes patients.

The CDR3 contains 13 residues. V lost 0 bases, J lost 8 bases, and 3 bases stayed unmatched. CDR1 SGHTA and CDR2 FQGNSA come from the germline V gene. The sequenced template was cDNA made from the entire isolated RNA. This table comes from immunoSEQ multiplex PCR, and its TCRdb copy is limited to in-frame clones, with some not included. The data hold about 340,000 clones, with 13% observed a single time. This clone was seen only a few times. The target antigen is unknown. CD4+ naive, central memory, regulatory and stem cell-like memory cells were sorted via CD45RO/CCR7/CD25/CD127/CD95/CD27. Purity exceeded 95% in all sorted populations.

The sequencing input was naive CD4+ T cells from blood. The sequence was obtained from a woman under 30 with type 1 diabetes. This rearrangement joins TRBV7-2 to TRBJ1-2, with 7 positions matching TRBD1. CDR3 protein: CASSLARQGGYTF. The DNA for the CDR3 is TGTGCCAGCAGCTTAGCTCGACAGGGAGGCTACACCTTC. Drawing the rest from reference TRBV7-2 and TRBJ1-2, the complete variable domain is GAGVSQSPSNKVTEKGKDVELRCDPISGHTALYWYRQSLGQGLEFLIYFQGNSAPDKSGLPSDRFSAERTGGSVSTLTIQRTQQEDSAVYLCASSLARQGGYTFGSGTRLTVV.